Shown below are 7 T cell receptor beta chains from a single sample sequenced in a study of CD8 T cells in ankylosing spondylitis. MiXCR was run by TCRdb on the 5' RACE reads, yielding one entry per CDR3 protein. The sample shows around 540,000 distinct CDR3 sequences, approximately 11% of them seen only once. Antigen specificity for these receptors is unknown. Findings of the study overall: Blood from ankylosing spondylitis patients appeared to carry a characteristic roughly eight-variant TCR beta motif.

What was sequenced was blood, either unsorted or a sorted T cell fraction (not recorded which). All receptors derive from a male donor with ankylosing spondylitis.

This clonotype was detected only a few times. This chain links TRBV7-2 with TRBJ1-5; 8 nucleotides align to TRBD1. Trimming at V came to 1 base and at J to 9 bases, leaving 5 bases not matched to a gene. The CDR3 length is 14 residues. Germline CDR1 is SGHTA and CDR2 is FQGNSA. CDR3 residues: CASSLVDRAGPQHF. The CDR3 coding sequence is TGTGCCAGCAGCTTAGTGGACAGGGCTGGGCCCCAGCATTTT. The full variable domain, rest sourced from reference TRBV7-2 and TRBJ1-5, is GAGVSQSPSNKVTEKGKDVELRCDPISGHTALYWYRQSLGQGLEFLIYFQGNSAPDKSGLPSDRFSAERTGGSVSTLTIQRTQQEDSAVYLCASSLVDRAGPQHFGDGTRLSIL.

The rearrangement uses TRBV7-9 and TRBJ2-1; D not resolved. This CDR3 contains 16 residues. Germline V gives CDR1 SEHNR, CDR2 FQNEAQ (reference sequence). V was cut by 0 bases and J by 4 bases, with 13 bases left in between. This CDR3 is CASSLAPRKTYNEQFF. For the CDR3, the DNA is TGTGCCAGCAGCTTAGCGCCCCGGAAGACTTACAATGAGCAGTTCTTC.

This chain uses TRBV20-1 with TRBJ2-6, with 7 bases lining up with TRBD1. This CDR3 spans 14 amino acids. Germline V gene lookup returns CDR1 DFQATT and CDR2 SNEGSKA (reference sequence). The V gene end was trimmed by 4 bases and the J gene end by 2 bases; junction bases not matched to a gene: 2. The DNA of the CDR3 is TGCAGTGCTAATCAGGGGGCTGGGGCCAACGTCCTGACTTTC. This codes for CSANQGAGANVLTF.

The chain couples TRBV20-1 to TRBJ1-4; D gene ambiguous. Germline CDR1 DFQATT, CDR2 SNEGSKA (reference sequence). The CDR3 consists of 13 residues. V lost 6 bases, J lost 8 bases, and 16 bases lay in between. CDR3 DNA: TGCAGTGCCCCGTCATACGTAGGGGAAAAACTGTTTTTT. Translating it yields CSAPSYVGEKLFF.

This chain uses TRBV29-1 with TRBJ2-5; D not certain. The V end lost 2 bases, the J end lost 6 bases, and 13 bases lay between the germline ends. Looked up from germline, CDR1 is SQVTM and CDR2 is ANQGSEA. This CDR3 region has 13 residues. CDR3 protein: CSVERDGPQTQYF. CDR3 DNA sequence: TGCAGCGTTGAAAGAGATGGACCGCAGACCCAGTACTTC.

In this sample, this clonotype turned up a few times. The gene calls are TRBV7-9 and TRBJ1-2, with a weak D call TRBD1 (5 bases). The CDR3 runs to 13 residues. Between the trimmed V and J ends, which lost 5 bases and 2 bases, there was a span of 9 bases. Germline-derived CDR1 and CDR2 are SEHNR and FQNEAQ (reference sequence). The CDR3 nucleotides read TGTGCCAGCAGCCGGGACCTGAACTATGGCTACACCTTC. Residues: CASSRDLNYGYTF.

This clonotype was picked up many times. V and J are TRBV7-8 and TRBJ1-1, with D unclear. With 6 bases removed from V and 0 bases from J, the gap between germline ends came to 8 bases. CDR1 and CDR2 from the germline V gene are SGHVS and FQNEAQ. This CDR3 region has 13 residues. This chain's CDR3 is CASRFTVNTEAFF. The CDR3 DNA follows: TGTGCCAGCAGGTTCACAGTGAACACTGAAGCTTTCTTT.